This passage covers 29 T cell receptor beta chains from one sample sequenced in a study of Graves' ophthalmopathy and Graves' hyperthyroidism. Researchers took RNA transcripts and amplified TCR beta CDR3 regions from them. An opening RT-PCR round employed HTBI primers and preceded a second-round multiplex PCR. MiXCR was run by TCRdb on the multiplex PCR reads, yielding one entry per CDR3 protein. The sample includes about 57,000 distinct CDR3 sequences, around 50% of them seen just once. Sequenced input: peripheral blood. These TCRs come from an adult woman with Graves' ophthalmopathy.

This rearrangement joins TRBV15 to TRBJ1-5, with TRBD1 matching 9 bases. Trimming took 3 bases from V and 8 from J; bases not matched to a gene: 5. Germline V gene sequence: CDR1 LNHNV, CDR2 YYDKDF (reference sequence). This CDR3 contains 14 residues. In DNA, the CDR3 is TGTGCCACCAGCAGTGGGGGGACAGGGAAGCCCCAGCATTTT. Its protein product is CATSSGGTGKPQHF. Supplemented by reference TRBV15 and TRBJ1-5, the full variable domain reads DAMVIQNPRYQVTQFGKPVTLSCSQTLNHNVMYWYQQKSSQAPKLLFHYYDKDFNNEADTPDNFQSRRPNTSFCFLDIRSPGLGDTAMYLCATSSGGTGKPQHFGDGTRLSIL.

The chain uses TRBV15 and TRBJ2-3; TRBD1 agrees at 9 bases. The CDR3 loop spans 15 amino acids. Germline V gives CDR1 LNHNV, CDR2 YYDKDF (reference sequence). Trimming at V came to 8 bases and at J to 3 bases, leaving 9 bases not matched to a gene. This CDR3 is CATGTGTGTTDTQYF. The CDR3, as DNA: TGTGCCACCGGGACGGGGACAGGGACGACAGATACGCAGTATTTT.

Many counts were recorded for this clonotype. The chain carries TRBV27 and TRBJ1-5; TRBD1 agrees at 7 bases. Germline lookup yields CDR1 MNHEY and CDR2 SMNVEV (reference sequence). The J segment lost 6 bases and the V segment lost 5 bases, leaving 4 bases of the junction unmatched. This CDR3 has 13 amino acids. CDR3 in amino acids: CASSSPGGQPQHF. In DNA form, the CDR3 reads TGTGCCAGCAGTAGCCCAGGGGGTCAGCCCCAGCATTTT.

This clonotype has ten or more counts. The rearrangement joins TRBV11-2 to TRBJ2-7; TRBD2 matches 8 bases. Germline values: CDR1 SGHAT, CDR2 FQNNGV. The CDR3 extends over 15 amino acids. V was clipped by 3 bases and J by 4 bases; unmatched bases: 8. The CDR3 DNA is TGTGCCAGCAGCTTCGATCGTAGCGGGACTTACGAGCAGTACTTC. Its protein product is CASSFDRSGTYEQYF.

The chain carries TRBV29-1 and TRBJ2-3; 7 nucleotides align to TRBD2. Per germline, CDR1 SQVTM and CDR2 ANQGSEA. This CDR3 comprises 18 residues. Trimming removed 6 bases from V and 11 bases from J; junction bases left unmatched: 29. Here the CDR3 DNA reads TGCAGCGTGGTTCCCGGTATAGGTTTGGGGGGGTCCTACAATGAGCAGTATTTT. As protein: CSVVPGIGLGGSYNEQYF.

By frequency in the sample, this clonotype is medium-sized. The DNA of the CDR3 is TGTGCCACCAGTGATTTGGGGACAGTGGGCTACACCTTC. This translates into CATSDLGTVGYTF. The J gene is TRBJ1-2, the V gene TRBV24-1; 7 nucleotides align to TRBD1. Germline V gene data show CDR1 as KGHDR and CDR2 as SFDVKD. The CDR3 consists of 13 residues. V lost 0 bases, J lost 8 bases, and 2 bases stayed unmatched.

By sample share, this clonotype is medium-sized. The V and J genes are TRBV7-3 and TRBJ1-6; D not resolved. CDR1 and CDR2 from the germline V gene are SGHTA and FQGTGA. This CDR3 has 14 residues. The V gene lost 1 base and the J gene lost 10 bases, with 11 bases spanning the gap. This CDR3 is CASSLNGRTSPLHF. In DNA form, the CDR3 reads TGTGCCAGCAGCTTAAATGGGCGGACCTCACCCCTCCACTTT.

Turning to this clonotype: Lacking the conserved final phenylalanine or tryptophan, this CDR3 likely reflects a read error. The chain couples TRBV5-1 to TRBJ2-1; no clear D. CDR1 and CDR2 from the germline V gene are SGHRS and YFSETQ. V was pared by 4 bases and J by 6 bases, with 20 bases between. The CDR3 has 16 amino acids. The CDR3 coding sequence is TGCGCCAGCAGCCGTACCGGGCCAGGCGCCTTCAATGAGCAGTTCTTG. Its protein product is CASSRTGPGAFNEQFL.

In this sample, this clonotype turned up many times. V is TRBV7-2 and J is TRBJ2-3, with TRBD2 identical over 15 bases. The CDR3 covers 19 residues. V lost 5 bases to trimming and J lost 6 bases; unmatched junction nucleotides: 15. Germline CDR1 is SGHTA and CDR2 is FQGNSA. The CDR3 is CASSPRGLAGGSFLDTQYF. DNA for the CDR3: TGTGCCAGCAGCCCCAGGGGACTAGCGGGAGGTTCATTTTTGGATACGCAGTATTTT.

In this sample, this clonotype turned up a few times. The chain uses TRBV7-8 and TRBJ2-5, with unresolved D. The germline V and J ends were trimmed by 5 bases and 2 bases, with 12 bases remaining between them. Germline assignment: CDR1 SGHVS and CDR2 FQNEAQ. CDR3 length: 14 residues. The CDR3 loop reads CASSRDTRQETQYF. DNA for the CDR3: TGTGCCAGCAGCCGAGACACCAGGCAAGAGACCCAGTACTTC. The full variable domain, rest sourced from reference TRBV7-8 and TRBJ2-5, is GAGVSQSPRYKVAKRGQDVALRCDPISGHVSLFWYQQALGQGPEFLTYFQNEAQLDKSGLPSDRFFAERPEGSVSTLKIQRTQQEDSAVYLCASSRDTRQETQYFGPGTRLLVL.

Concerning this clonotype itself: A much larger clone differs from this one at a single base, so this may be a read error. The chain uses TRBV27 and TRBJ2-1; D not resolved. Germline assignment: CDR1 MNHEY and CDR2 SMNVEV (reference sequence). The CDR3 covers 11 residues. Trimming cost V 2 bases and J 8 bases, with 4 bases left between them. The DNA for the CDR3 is TGTGCCAGCAGTTTAGGGGATGAGCAGTTCTTC. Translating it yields CASSLGDEQFF.

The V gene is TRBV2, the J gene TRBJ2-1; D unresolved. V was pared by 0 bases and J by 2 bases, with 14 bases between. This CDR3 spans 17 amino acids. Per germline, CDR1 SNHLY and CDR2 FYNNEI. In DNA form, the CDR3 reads TGTGCCAGCAGTGAAGCGCTTTCTGGTAGGGCCTACAATGAGCAGTTCTTC. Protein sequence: CASSEALSGRAYNEQFF.

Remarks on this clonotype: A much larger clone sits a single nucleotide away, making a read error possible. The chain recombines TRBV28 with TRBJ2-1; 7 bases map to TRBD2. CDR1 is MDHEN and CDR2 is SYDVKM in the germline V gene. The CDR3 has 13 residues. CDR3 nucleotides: TGTGCCAGCATTGGCGGGAGCGGCAATGGGCAGTTCTTC. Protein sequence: CASIGGSGNGQFF.

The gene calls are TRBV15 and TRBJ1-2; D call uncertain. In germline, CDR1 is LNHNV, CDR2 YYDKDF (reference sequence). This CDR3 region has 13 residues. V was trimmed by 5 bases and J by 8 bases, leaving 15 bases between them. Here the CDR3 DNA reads TGTGCCACCAGCTTCACTCAGGAGAAAGGCTACACCTTC. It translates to CATSFTQEKGYTF.

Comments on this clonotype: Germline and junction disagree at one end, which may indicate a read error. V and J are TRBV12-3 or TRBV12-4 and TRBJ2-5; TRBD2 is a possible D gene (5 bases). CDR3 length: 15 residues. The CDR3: CASTLGSGGRETQYF. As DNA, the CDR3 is TGTGCGAGCACCCTCGGGTCAGGAGGAAGAGAGACCCAGTACTTC.

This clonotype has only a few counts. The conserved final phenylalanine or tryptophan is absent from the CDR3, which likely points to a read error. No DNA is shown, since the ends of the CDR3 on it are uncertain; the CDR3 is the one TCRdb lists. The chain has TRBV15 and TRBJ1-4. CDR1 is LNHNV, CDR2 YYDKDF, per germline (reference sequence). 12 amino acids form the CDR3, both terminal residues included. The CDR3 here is CATSRALGTSGT.

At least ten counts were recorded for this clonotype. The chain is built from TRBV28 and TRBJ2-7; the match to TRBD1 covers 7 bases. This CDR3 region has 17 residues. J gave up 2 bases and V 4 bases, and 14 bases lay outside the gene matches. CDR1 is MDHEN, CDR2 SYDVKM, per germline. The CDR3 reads CASSSLGKGGLAYEQYF. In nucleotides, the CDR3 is TGTGCCAGCAGTTCCCTGGGTAAAGGGGGCTTAGCCTACGAGCAGTACTTC.

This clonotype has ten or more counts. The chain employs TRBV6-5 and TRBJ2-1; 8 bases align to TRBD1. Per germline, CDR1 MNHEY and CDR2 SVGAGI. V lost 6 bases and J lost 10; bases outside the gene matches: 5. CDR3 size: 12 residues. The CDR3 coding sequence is TGTGCCAGCAGGCAGGGGGCGCGGGAGCAGTTCTTC. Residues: CASRQGAREQFF.

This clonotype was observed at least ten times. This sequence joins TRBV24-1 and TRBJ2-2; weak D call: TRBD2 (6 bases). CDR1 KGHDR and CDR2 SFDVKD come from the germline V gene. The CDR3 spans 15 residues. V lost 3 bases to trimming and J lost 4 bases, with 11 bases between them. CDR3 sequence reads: CATSDRAAGTGELFF. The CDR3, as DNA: TGTGCCACCAGTGATCGAGCAGCGGGCACCGGGGAGCTGTTTTTT.

CDR3 DNA sequence: TGTGCCAGCAGGCCTACAGGGACCAATAATTCACCCCTCCACTTT. Protein sequence: CASRPTGTNNSPLHF. The chain carries TRBV7-9 and TRBJ1-6, with a possible D match to TRBD1 (6 bases). V was shortened by 6 bases and J by 5 bases, with 14 bases between the two germline ends. Germline V lookup: CDR1 SEHNR, CDR2 FQNEAQ (reference sequence). This CDR3 has 15 amino acids.

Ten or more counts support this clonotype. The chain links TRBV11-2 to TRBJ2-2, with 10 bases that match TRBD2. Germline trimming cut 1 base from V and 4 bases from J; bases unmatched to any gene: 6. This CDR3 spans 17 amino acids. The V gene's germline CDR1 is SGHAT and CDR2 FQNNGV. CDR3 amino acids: CASSLGNLAGATGELFF. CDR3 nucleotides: TGTGCCAGCAGCTTAGGGAATCTAGCGGGAGCCACCGGGGAGCTGTTTTTT.

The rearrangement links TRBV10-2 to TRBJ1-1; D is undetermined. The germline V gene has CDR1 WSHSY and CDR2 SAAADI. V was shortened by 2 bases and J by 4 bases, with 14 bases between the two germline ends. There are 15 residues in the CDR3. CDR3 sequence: CASSEGWGVGTEAFF. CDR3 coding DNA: TGCGCCAGCAGTGAGGGATGGGGAGTAGGCACTGAAGCTTTCTTT.

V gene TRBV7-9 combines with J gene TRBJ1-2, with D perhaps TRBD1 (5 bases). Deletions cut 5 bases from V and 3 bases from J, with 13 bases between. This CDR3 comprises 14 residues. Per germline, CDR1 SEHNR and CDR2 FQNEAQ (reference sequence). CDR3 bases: TGTGCCAGCAGCCAAGCGATGACAGACTATGGCTACACCTTC. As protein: CASSQAMTDYGYTF.

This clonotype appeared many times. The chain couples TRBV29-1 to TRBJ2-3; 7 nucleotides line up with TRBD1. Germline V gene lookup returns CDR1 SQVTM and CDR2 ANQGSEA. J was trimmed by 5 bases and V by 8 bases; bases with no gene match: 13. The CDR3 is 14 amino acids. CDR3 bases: TGCAGCCACAACCGGGACAGTGCGGGAGATACGCAGTATTTT. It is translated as CSHNRDSAGDTQYF.

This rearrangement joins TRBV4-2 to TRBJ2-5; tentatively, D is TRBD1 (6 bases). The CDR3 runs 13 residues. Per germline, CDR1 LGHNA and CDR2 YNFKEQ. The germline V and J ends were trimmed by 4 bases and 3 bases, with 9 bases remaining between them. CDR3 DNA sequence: TGTGCCAGCAGCCTCCACAGGGAAGAGACCCAGTACTTC. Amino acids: CASSLHREETQYF.

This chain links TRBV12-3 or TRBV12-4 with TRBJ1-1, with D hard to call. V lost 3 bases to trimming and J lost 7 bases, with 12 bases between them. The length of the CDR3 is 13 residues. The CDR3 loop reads CASSLGSPNEAFF. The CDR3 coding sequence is TGTGCCAGCAGTTTGGGCAGCCCTAATGAAGCTTTCTTT.

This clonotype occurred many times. CDR3 DNA sequence: TGTGCCAGCAGCCCGGGACAGGGGAATTCACCCCTCCACTTT. It is translated as CASSPGQGNSPLHF. The chain uses TRBV5-8 and TRBJ1-6; TRBD1 matches at 10 bases. CDR1 is SGHTS, CDR2 YDEGEE, per germline. The CDR3 runs to 14 residues. Germline trimming cut 4 bases from V and 7 bases from J; bases unmatched to any gene: 2.

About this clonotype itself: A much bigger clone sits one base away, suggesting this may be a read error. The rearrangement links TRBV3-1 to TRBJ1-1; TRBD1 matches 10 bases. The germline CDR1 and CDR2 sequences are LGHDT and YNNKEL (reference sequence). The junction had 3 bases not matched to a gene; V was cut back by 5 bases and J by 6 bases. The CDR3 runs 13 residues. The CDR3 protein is CASSLGQGPEAFF. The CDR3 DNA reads TGTGCCAGCAGCTTGGGACAGGGGCCTGAAGCTTTCTTT.

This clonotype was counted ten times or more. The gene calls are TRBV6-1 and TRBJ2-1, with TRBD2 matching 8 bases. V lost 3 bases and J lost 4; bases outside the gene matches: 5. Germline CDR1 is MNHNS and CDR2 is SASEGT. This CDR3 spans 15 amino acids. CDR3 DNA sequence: TGTGCCAGCAGTGATGAGGGACTAGGATACAATGAGCAGTTCTTC. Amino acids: CASSDEGLGYNEQFF.